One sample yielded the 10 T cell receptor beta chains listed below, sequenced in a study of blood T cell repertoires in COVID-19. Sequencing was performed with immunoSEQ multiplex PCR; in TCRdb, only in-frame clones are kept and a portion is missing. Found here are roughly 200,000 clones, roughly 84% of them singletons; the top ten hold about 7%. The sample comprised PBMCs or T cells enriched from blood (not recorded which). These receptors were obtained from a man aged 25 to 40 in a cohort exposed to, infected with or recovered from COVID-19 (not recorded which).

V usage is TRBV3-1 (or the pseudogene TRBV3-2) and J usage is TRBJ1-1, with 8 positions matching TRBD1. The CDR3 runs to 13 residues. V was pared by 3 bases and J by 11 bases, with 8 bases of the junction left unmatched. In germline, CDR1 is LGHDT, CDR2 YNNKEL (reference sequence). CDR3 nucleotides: TGTGCCAGCAGCCATTCTTCGGACAGGGTTGCTTTCTTT. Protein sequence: CASSHSSDRVAFF.

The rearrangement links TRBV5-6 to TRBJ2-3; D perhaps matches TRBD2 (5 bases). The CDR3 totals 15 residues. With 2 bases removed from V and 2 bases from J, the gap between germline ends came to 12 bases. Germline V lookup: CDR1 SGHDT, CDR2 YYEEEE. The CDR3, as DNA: TGTGCCAGCAGCTTCGAGGGTTTTATCACAGATACGCAGTATTTT. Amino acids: CASSFEGFITDTQYF.

CDR3 bases: TGTGCCAGCATATCTAGCGGCTCCTACAATGAGCAGTTCTTC. Protein product: CASISSGSYNEQFF. The chain joins TRBV28 to TRBJ2-1; 7 positions match TRBD2. Trimming at V came to 7 bases and at J to 0 bases, leaving 3 bases not matched to a gene. The CDR3 contains 14 residues. From germline, CDR1 is MDHEN and CDR2 SYDVKM. Full variable domain (outside the CDR3, taken from reference TRBV28 and TRBJ2-1): DVKVTQSSRYLVKRTGEKVFLECVQDMDHENMFWYRQDPGLGLRLIYFSYDVKMKEKGDIPEGYSVSREKKERFSLILESASTNQTSMYLCASISSGSYNEQFFGPGTRLTVL.

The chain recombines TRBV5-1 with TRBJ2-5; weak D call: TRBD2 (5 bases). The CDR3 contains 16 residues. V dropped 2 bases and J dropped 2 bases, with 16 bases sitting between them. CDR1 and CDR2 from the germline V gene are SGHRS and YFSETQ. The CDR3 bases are TGCGCCAGCAGCTTAACCGGGATTTACGAGCAAGAGACCCAGTACTTC. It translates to CASSLTGIYEQETQYF.

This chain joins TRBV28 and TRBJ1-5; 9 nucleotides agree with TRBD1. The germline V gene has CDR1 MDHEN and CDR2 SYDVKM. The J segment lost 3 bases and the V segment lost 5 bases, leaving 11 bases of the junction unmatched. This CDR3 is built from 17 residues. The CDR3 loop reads CASSSVRQGVFNQPQHF. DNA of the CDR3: TGTGCCAGCAGTAGTGTACGACAGGGGGTATTCAATCAGCCCCAGCATTTT.

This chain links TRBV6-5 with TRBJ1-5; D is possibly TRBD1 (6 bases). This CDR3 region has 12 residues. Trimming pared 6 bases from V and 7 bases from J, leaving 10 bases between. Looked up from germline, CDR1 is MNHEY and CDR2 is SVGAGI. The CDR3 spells CASRTTGQPQHF. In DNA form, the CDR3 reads TGTGCCAGCAGGACGACAGGACAGCCCCAGCATTTT.

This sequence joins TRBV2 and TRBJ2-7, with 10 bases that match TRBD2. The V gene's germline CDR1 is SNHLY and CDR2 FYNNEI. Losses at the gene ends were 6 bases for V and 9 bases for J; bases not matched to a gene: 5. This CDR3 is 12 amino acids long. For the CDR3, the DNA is TGTGCCAGCAGACCTTCTAGCGGGAGGCAGTACTTC. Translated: CASRPSSGRQYF.

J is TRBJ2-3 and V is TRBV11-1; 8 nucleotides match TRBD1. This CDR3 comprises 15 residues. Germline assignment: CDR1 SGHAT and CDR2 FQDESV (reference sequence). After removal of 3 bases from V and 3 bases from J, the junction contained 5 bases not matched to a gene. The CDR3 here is CASSFDRGVTDTQYF. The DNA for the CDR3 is TGTGCCAGCAGCTTCGACAGGGGAGTAACAGATACGCAGTATTTT.

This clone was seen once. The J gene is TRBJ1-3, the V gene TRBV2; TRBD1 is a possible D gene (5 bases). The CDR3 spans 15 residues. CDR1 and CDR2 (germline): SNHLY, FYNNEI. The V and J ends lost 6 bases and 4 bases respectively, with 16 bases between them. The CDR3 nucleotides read TGTGCCAGCAGGACCGGGGGGGAGGCCGGAAACACCATATATTTT. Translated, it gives CASRTGGEAGNTIYF.

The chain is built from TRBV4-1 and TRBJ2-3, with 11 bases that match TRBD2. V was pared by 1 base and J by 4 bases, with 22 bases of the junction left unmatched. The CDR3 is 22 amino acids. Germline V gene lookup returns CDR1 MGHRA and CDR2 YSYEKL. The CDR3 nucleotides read TGCGCCAGCAGCCAAGTTTTCAGAATAGCGGGAGGGCCCCTAATAAACCCAGATACGCAGTATTTT. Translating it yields CASSQVFRIAGGPLINPDTQYF.